This entry describes one T cell receptor (beta chain). Germline assignment: CDR1 SGHTA and CDR2 FQGNSA. V gave up 4 bases and J gave up 2 bases; unmatched junction bases: 5. The length of the CDR3 is 15 residues. Study processing details: Amplifying reference gene primers gave estimates of nucleated cell counts. This table comes from immunoSEQ multiplex PCR, and its TCRdb copy is limited to in-frame clones, with some not included. V and J calls and clone size come straight from that table; D and trimming were deduced from the DNA. The sample shows a few hundred thousand clones, about 88% of them seen only once. These data are taken from a study of blood T cell repertoires in COVID-19. Background on the study: There were acute and convalescent COVID-19 samples, and they came from the United States, Italy and Spain. The cDNA or gDNA used as material had been derived from T cells, B-cell-depleted T cells, or PBMCs.

The sample was peripheral blood. The sequence was collected from a man aged 60-69 years who had recovered from COVID-19. The chain recombines TRBV7-2 with TRBJ2-7; the match to TRBD2 covers 10 bases. CDR3 bases: TGTGCCAGCAGCTCTCTAGCGGGGGTGGCCTACGAGCAGTACTTC. This codes for CASSSLAGVAYEQYF.